This T cell receptor (beta chain) originates from a study of shared clonotypes between healthy human individuals (dated by TCRdb to the early 2020s). For context, the study as a whole: A couple of women and a few men aged 18 to 49 years were included in the cohort. Libraries were prepared and TCR repertoires were sequenced by different laboratories using diverse techniques, in order to increase sequencing depth and limit assay-specific biases. The study deeply sequenced blood TCR repertoires of about 5 healthy adults to estimate repertoire size and the extent of clonotype sharing between individuals. Per donor, three plates each were used for CD4 naive and CD4 memory, two for CD8 naive, and one for CD8 memory. Leukapheresis yielded between about 0.9 and 9 billion PBMCs per donor. Results the study describes overall, beyond this receptor: Pairwise subsampling led to the expectation that sequencing depth would affect the degree of clonotype sharing among donors. Larger estimated clonotype richness was generally found for naive subsets than for memory subsets. Because the study included a small number of donors, the genetic and exposure-history diversity represented was limited. Sampling was restricted to blood, and TCR repertoires in tissues likely differ from the TCR repertoires found in blood. Rarefaction of sorted-subset datasets indicated incomplete sequencing despite the large sequencing depth. Clonotypes shared by all four sorted-subset donors showed higher generation probabilities than non-shared clonotypes. Sharing across a handful of donors was observed for approximately 5% of naive CD4, around 3.5% of naive CD8, over 2% of memory CD4, and approximately 0.41% of memory CD8 clonotypes.

Worth noting for this clone: Its antigen is still unknown. Base qualities are not recorded, but no much larger clone differs from it by a single base.

The trim is 5 bases for V and 7 bases for J, with a gap of 17 bases between the germline ends. In the germline V gene, CDR1 corresponds to SGHTA and CDR2 to FQGNSA. The CDR3, from cysteine to phenylalanine, totals 14 residues. The read is trimmed to its CDR3 DNA, 42 bases read in frame from base 1. The donors were healthy, HIV-negative adults with no recently reported acute infections or vaccinations. Every donor was a Caucasian adult residing in Nashville, Tennessee, USA. CD4+ T cells were enriched by magnetic negative selection, after which naive cells were positively selected on CD45RA and the negative fraction was taken as the memory subset. Blood was obtained by leukapheresis, after which PBMCs were separated by Ficoll-Histopaque density gradient centrifugation and cryopreserved in liquid nitrogen vapor phase. Purity and quantity of every magnetically sorted T cell population were checked by analytical flow cytometry. Each sorted fraction had its genomic DNA isolated and then quantified by UV absorbance on a Nanodrop 2000c.

Using the deep immunoSEQ assay, multiplex PCR amplified TCR CDR3 regions from genomic DNA. For each cell subset, the extracted genomic DNA was distributed evenly across all wells of several immunoSEQ 96-well plates, and each plate served as one replicate. For sorted subsets, 200 ng of genomic DNA, equivalent to roughly 33,000 T cell genomes, went into each replicate PCR. The purified libraries were quantified using a Qubit 3.0 fluorometer, sized with a Bioanalyzer 2100, and then quantified again using the KAPA Library Quantification kit. Each immunoSEQ 96-well plate was sequenced on its own single-read 150-cycle Illumina NextSeq 550 flow cell. The original pipeline was this. Because the immunoSEQ output held only junctional sequences and lacked quality scores, the filtering could not match the filtering applied to full-length reads. Sequences were annotated with PyIR, a Python wrapper for IgBLAST v1.9, using IMGT germline references to assign V/J genes and CDR3. Any read was removed if the V/J assignment was weak (E-value above 1e-6), the CDR3 was missing, or the read contained stop codons, out-of-frame junctions, or ambiguous translated residues. V3J clonotypes were defined as sequences sharing an identical inferred V gene, J gene, and CDR3 amino acid sequence. The percentage overlap between two repertoires was calculated by dividing the number of shared unique clonotypes by the size of the smaller repertoire. Richness of each repertoire was evaluated using RTK rarefaction, the Chao1 estimator, and Recon v2.1 estimates of unobserved clonotypes. Generation probabilities for all TCRbeta clonotypes obtained by the gDNA method from several donors were computed using OLGA. TCRdb mirrors the immuneACCESS table, restricted to in-frame sequences. Some clones are absent from its copies; in checked studies, under half trace to an unresolved V gene, and the reason for the others is unknown. Clone size and V and J calls were adopted from that table, with D and trimming inferred from the DNA. The sample profile shows 2 million to 2.5 million clones; 95% of them were found once. The ten biggest clones cover about 0.13% of the sample.

The chain uses TRBV7-2 and TRBJ1-2; the best D guess is TRBD1, with 6 bases matching. The material sequenced was naive CD4+ T cells sorted from blood. The sample's cell subset or site label is to be understood as: CD45RA+ positively selected. The origin of this receptor is a man aged 18 to 29 in good health. Here the CDR3 is given as CASSPPGTPVGYTF. The bases are TGTGCCAGCAGCCCTCCCGGGACACCAGTTGGCTACACCTTC.